The clone carrying this T cell receptor (beta chain) was observed a few times. What it recognizes is unknown. This sample is part of a study of identical twins. cDNA molecules carried unique molecular identifiers, and template switching added a universal primer site. TCRdb recomputed calls from the 5' RACE reads with MiXCR, one row per CDR3 protein. The sample has 690,000 or so distinct CDR3 sequences; about 9.4% are singletons. General observations from the study: When twins shared out-of-frame alpha sequences, those sequences had excess low generation probability. The abundant beta clonotypes from cord blood had fewer insertions, and memory repertoires had none of this.

Separately, the same data were catalogued under a study of yellow fever vaccine responses in identical twins.

Material for sequencing was PBMCs. The sequence came from a woman in her late teens or twenties in good health.

CDR3 loop: CASSSWEGGAGELFF. CDR3 nucleotide sequence: TGTGCCAGCAGCTCATGGGAAGGGGGAGCAGGGGAGCTGTTTTTT. This sequence joins TRBV11-2 and TRBJ2-2, with TRBD1 as a possible D gene (6 bases). The ends were cut back, 4 bases at V and 8 bases at J, with 17 bases in the middle. This CDR3 is 15 amino acids long. Germline lookup yields CDR1 SGHAT and CDR2 FQNNGV.